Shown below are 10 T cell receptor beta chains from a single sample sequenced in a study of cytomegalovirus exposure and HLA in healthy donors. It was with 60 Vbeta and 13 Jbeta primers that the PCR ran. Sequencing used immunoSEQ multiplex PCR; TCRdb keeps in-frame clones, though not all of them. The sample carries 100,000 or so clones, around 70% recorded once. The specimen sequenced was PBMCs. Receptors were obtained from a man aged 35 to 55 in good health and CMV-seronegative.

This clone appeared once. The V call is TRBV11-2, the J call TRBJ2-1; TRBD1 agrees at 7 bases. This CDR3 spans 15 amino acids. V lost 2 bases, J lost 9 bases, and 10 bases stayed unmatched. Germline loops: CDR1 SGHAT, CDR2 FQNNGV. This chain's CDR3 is CASSLIQGRFAEQFF. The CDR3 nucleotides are TGTGCCAGCAGCTTAATACAGGGGCGCTTTGCTGAGCAGTTCTTC.

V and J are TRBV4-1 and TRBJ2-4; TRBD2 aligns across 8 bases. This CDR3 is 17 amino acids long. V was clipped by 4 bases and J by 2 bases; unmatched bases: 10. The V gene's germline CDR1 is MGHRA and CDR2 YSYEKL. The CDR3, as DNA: TGCGCCAGCAGCCCCACCGGGGGGGTGGTATCCAAAAACATTCAGTACTTC. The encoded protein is CASSPTGGVVSKNIQYF.

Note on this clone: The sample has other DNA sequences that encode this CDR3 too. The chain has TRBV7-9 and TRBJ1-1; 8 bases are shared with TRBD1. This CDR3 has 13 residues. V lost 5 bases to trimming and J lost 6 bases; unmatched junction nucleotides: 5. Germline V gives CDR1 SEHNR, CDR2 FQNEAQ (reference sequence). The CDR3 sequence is CASSPTGGAEAFF. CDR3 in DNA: TGTGCCAGCAGCCCCACAGGGGGGGCTGAAGCTTTCTTT.

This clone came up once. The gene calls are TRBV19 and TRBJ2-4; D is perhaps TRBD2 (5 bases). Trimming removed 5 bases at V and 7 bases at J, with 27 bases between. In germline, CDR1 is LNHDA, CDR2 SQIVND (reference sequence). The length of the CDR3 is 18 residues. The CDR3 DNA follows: TGTGCCAGTAGTCCGGTCATCCGAGGGTTATCAAGTGGGAACATTCAGTACTTC. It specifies CASSPVIRGLSSGNIQYF. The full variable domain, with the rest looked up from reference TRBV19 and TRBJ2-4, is DGGITQSPKYLFRKEGQNVTLSCEQNLNHDAMYWYRQDPGQGLRLIYYSQIVNDFQKGDIAEGYSVSREKKESFPLTVTSAQKNPTAFYLCASSPVIRGLSSGNIQYFGAGTRLSVL.

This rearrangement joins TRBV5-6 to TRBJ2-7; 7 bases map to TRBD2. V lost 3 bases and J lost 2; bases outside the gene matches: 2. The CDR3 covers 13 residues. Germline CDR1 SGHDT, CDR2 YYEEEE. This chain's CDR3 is CASSSGRAYEQYF. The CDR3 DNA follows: TGTGCCAGCAGCTCGGGGAGGGCCTACGAGCAGTACTTC.

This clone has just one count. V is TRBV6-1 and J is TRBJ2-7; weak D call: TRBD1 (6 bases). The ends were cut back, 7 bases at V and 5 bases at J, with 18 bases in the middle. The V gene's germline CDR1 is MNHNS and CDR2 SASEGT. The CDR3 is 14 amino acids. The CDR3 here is CASNPGTRSDEQYF. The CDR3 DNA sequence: TGTGCCAGCAACCCCGGGACAAGAAGCGACGAGCAGTACTTC.

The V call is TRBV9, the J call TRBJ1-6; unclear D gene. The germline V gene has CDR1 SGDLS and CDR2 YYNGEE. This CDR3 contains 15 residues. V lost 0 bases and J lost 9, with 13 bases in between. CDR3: CASSVDRGFGSPLHF. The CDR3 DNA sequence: TGTGCCAGCAGCGTAGACCGGGGATTTGGTTCACCCCTCCACTTT.

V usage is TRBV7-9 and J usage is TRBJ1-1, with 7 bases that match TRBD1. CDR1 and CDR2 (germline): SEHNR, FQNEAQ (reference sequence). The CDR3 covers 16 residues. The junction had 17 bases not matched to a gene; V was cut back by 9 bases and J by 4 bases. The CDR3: CAREPTPEGAGTEAFF. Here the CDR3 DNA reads TGTGCCAGGGAACCAACTCCAGAGGGGGCTGGCACTGAAGCTTTCTTT.

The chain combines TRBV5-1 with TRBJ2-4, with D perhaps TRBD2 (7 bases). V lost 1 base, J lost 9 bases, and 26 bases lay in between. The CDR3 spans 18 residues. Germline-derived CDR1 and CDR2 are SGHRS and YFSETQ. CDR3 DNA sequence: TGCGCCAGCAGCTTGAACACGCTAGGGCGGGGGCCCAATAGCATTCAGTACTTC. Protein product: CASSLNTLGRGPNSIQYF. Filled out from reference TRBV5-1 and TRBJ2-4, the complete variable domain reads KAGVTQTPRYLIKTRGQQVTLSCSPISGHRSVSWYQQTPGQGLQFLFEYFSETQRNKGNFPGRFSGRQFSNSRSEMNVSTLELGDSALYLCASSLNTLGRGPNSIQYFGAGTRLSVL.

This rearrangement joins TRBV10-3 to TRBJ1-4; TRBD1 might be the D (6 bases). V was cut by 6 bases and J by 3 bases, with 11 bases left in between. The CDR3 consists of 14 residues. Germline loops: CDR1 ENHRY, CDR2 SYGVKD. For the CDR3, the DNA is TGTGCCATCAGACAGGGAAGTTCTAATGAAAAACTGTTTTTT. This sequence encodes CAIRQGSSNEKLFF.